The 27 T cell receptor beta chains presented below share a single source sample, sequenced in a study of preoperative IRX-2 immunotherapy in early breast cancer. Treatment denoted: preoperative locoregional IRX-2 cytokine immunotherapy. Only in-frame clones appear in the TCRdb table, and some are missing; sequencing was by immunoSEQ multiplex PCR. Here the sample spans 55,000 to 70,000 clones, roughly 95% being singletons. The sample was gathered from a patient treated with IRX-2 immunotherapy. These receptors were collected from a human donor with breast cancer.

V is TRBV7-9 and J is TRBJ1-3, with D possibly being TRBD1 (6 bases). The CDR3 totals 18 residues. CDR1 and CDR2 (germline): SEHNR, FQNEAQ (reference sequence). The V gene lost 4 bases and the J gene lost 0 bases, with 19 bases spanning the gap. CDR3 DNA sequence: TGTGCCAGCAGCTCACGAAGGACAGAGCCTAACTCTGGAAACACCATATATTTT. It codes for CASSSRRTEPNSGNTIYF.

V and J are TRBV14 and TRBJ2-3; 9 positions match TRBD2. The CDR3 length is 17 residues. V gave up 2 bases and J gave up 2 bases; unmatched junction bases: 8. Germline CDR1 and CDR2: SGHDN and FVKESK. CDR3 region: CASSQTPGLAYTDTQYF. CDR3 DNA sequence: TGTGCCAGCAGCCAAACTCCGGGACTAGCCTACACAGATACGCAGTATTTT.

The CDR3 region is CASSPTGGSDGKLFF. DNA of the CDR3: TGTGCCAGCAGCCCCACGGGGGGAAGTGACGGAAAACTGTTTTTT. V gene TRBV7-2 combines with J gene TRBJ1-4; D is perhaps TRBD1 (5 bases). CDR1 is SGHTA and CDR2 is FQGNSA in the germline V gene. This CDR3 has 15 amino acids. Trimming took 5 bases from V and 10 from J, leaving 20 bases between them.

This chain joins TRBV21-1 and TRBJ2-2; the table's D call, TRBD1, has no DNA check behind it. TRBV21-1 corresponds to a pseudogene. The CDR3 runs 17 residues. The chain's CDR3 is CASSLLPGHCNTGELFF. The CDR3 coding sequence is TGTGCCAGCAGCTTGTTACCGGGACACTGCAACACCGGGGAGCTGTTTTTT.

This chain links TRBV7-2 with TRBJ1-1; D unresolved. V was pared by 2 bases and J by 3 bases, with 10 bases between. This CDR3 spans 14 amino acids. In germline, CDR1 is SGHTA, CDR2 FQGNSA. The CDR3 loop reads CASSLLDRYTEAFF. In DNA, the CDR3 is TGTGCCAGCAGCTTATTAGACCGCTACACTGAAGCTTTCTTT.

The rearrangement uses TRBV5-6 and TRBJ1-1; D possibly corresponds to TRBD1 (5 bases). Trimming took off 4 bases at V and 1 base at J, with 14 bases between the two ends. The CDR3 has 15 amino acids. Germline V gene data show CDR1 as SGHDT and CDR2 as YYEEEE. The CDR3 bases are TGTGCCAGCAGCCCCTCAGGGCTAACGAACACTGAAGCTTTCTTT. Encoded protein: CASSPSGLTNTEAFF.

The V call is TRBV14, the J call TRBJ2-3; no definite D call. CDR3 length equals 14 residues. CDR1 and CDR2 from the germline V gene are SGHDN and FVKESK. Trimming pared 1 base from V and 0 bases from J, leaving 5 bases between. CDR3 in amino acids: CASSQGRSTDTQYF. The CDR3 DNA follows: TGTGCCAGCAGCCAAGGAAGGAGCACAGATACGCAGTATTTT. Full variable domain (outside the CDR3, taken from reference TRBV14 and TRBJ2-3): EAGVTQFPSHSVIEKGQTVTLRCDPISGHDNLYWYRRVMGKEIKFLLHFVKESKQDESGMPNNRFLAERTGGTYSTLKVQPAELEDSGVYFCASSQGRSTDTQYFGPGTRLTVL.

V gene TRBV6-1 combines with J gene TRBJ2-3; D remains ambiguous. Trimming took 3 bases from V and 3 from J, leaving 13 bases between them. CDR1 and CDR2 from the germline V gene are MNHNS and SASEGT. The CDR3 has 15 amino acids. The CDR3 coding sequence is TGTGCCAGCAGTGAGTCTCGTATTTCGACAGATACGCAGTATTTT. Its translation: CASSESRISTDTQYF.

The chain combines TRBV5-1 with TRBJ2-7; the match to TRBD2 covers 8 bases. V gave up 0 bases and J gave up 5 bases; unmatched junction bases: 10. CDR1 is SGHRS, CDR2 YFSETQ, per germline. The CDR3 runs to 16 residues. The CDR3 protein is CASSLVAGPETHEQYF. The CDR3, as DNA: TGCGCCAGCAGCTTGGTAGCGGGACCGGAAACGCACGAGCAGTACTTC.

The chain uses TRBV5-1 and TRBJ2-5, with 7 bases fitting TRBD2. The DNA end is more similar to TRBJ2-7, so the J call may be wrong. There are 15 residues in the CDR3. Germline CDR1 is SGHRS and CDR2 is YFSETQ. In DNA form, the CDR3 reads TGCGCCAGCAGCCCAGGAATGGGAGGGTTCTACGAGCAGTACTTC. Amino acids: CASSPGMGGFYEQYF.

J is TRBJ1-2 and V is TRBV10-3; 7 nucleotides match TRBD1. The CDR3 is 14 amino acids. CDR1 and CDR2 (germline): ENHRY, SYGVKD. J gave up 0 bases and V 6 bases, and 4 bases lay outside the gene matches. The CDR3 DNA reads as TGTGCCATCAGCCGACAGGGCACTAACTATGGCTACACCTTC. Translated: CAISRQGTNYGYTF.

The chain uses TRBV4-3 and TRBJ1-2; tentatively, D is TRBD1 (5 bases). The germline V and J ends were trimmed by 7 bases and 5 bases, with 17 bases remaining between them. Germline V gives CDR1 LGHNA, CDR2 YSLEER. The CDR3 has 14 residues. The CDR3 nucleotides are TGCGCCAGCAACTACGCCCAGGGCGGATATGGCTACACCTTC. The encoded protein is CASNYAQGGYGYTF.

This clone is a singleton in its sample. This chain joins TRBV7-9 and TRBJ2-7, with a tentative D call TRBD2 (9 bases). CDR1 SEHNR and CDR2 FQNEAQ come from the germline V gene (reference sequence). Trimming pared 4 bases from V and 2 bases from J, leaving 27 bases between. This CDR3 is 19 amino acids long. CDR3 residues: CASSSGARGRAGGPYEQYF. The CDR3 DNA reads as TGTGCCAGCAGCTCCGGTGCCAGGGGGCGAGCGGGAGGTCCCTACGAGCAGTACTTC.

The CDR3 bases are TGTGCCAGCAGTTCTGGGGAGATATACTATGGCTACACCTTC. Amino acids: CASSSGEIYYGYTF. The chain employs TRBV6-5 and TRBJ1-2; D is uncertain. Germline assignment: CDR1 MNHEY and CDR2 SVGAGI. The CDR3 covers 14 residues. The V and J ends lost 4 bases and 3 bases respectively, with 12 bases between them.

This chain links TRBV6-5 with TRBJ2-5; 7 bases are a match to TRBD1. The better agreement between TRBJ2-7 and the DNA end casts doubt on the J call. This CDR3 has 14 residues. Germline CDR1 MNHEY, CDR2 SVGAGI. CDR3 protein: CASTTGKSSYEQYF. The CDR3 bases are TGTGCCAGCACGACAGGGAAGTCCTCCTACGAGCAGTACTTC.

The genes are TRBV7-2 and TRBJ2-3, with 8 bases that match TRBD1. From germline, CDR1 is SGHTA and CDR2 FQGNSA. Trimming took 5 bases from V and 7 from J; bases not matched to a gene: 2. There are 12 residues in the CDR3. The CDR3 region has the DNA TGTGCCAGCAGCCCAGGGGGCTATACGCAGTATTTT. It yields the protein CASSPGGYTQYF.

The chain links TRBV28 to TRBJ2-7; D may be TRBD2 (6 bases). Germline assignment: CDR1 MDHEN and CDR2 SYDVKM. The CDR3 is 14 amino acids. Trimming cost V 6 bases and J 3 bases, with 15 bases left between them. The CDR3 nucleotides read TGTGCCAGCAGCTACGGGGGAGTCAACTACGAGCAGTACTTC. Residues: CASSYGGVNYEQYF.

J is TRBJ1-1 and V is TRBV5-5; maybe TRBD1 (5 bases). The germline CDR1 and CDR2 sequences are SGHKS and YYEKEE (reference sequence). V shed 4 bases and J shed 11 bases, with 21 bases lying between them. This CDR3 contains 14 residues. This CDR3 is CASSLDIGPLRAFF. The DNA for the CDR3 is TGTGCCAGCAGCCTGGACATAGGACCCCTCCGGGCTTTCTTT.

The chain has TRBV7-2 and TRBJ1-1, with TRBD1 identical over 9 bases. Trimming cost V 0 bases and J 6 bases; bases outside gene matches: 11. CDR3 length: 17 residues. Germline values: CDR1 SGHTA, CDR2 FQGNSA. CDR3 region: CASSLAEGTGLFSEAFF. The CDR3 DNA is TGTGCCAGCAGCTTAGCAGAAGGGACAGGGCTCTTTTCTGAAGCTTTCTTT.

V gene TRBV4-2 combines with J gene TRBJ1-4; D call uncertain. Germline-derived CDR1 and CDR2 are LGHNA and YNFKEQ. This CDR3 spans 13 amino acids. V lost 0 bases and J lost 6, with 5 bases in between. The CDR3 is CASSQDHDEKLFF. The CDR3 nucleotides are TGTGCCAGCAGCCAAGACCACGATGAAAAACTGTTTTTT.

This sequence joins TRBV6-4 and TRBJ2-1, with 10 positions matching TRBD2. V lost 5 bases to trimming and J lost 3 bases; unmatched junction nucleotides: 4. The CDR3 extends over 15 amino acids. CDR1 is MRHNA, CDR2 SNTAGT, per germline. The CDR3 nucleotides read TGTGCCAGCAGTCCACTAGCGGGGAGCTACAATGAGCAGTTCTTC. Protein product: CASSPLAGSYNEQFF.

The rearrangement joins TRBV28 to TRBJ1-1; no reliable D call. The CDR3 loop spans 11 amino acids. Trimming removed 2 bases from V and 7 bases from J, with 5 bases in between. From germline, CDR1 is MDHEN and CDR2 SYDVKM. As DNA, the CDR3 is TGTGCCAGCAGTTTAGGGGATGAAGCTTTCTTT. It yields the protein CASSLGDEAFF.

The V and J genes are TRBV5-1 and TRBJ1-2; TRBD1 is a possible D gene (6 bases). V gave up 5 bases and J gave up 8 bases, with 16 bases separating them. The CDR3 runs to 13 residues. In germline, CDR1 is SGHRS, CDR2 YFSETQ. CDR3 protein: CASSLTGIRGYTF. Written as DNA, the CDR3 is TGCGCCAGCAGTCTTACAGGGATCCGAGGCTACACCTTC.

The chain joins TRBV5-1 to TRBJ2-2; 11 bases fit TRBD2. V trimming: 4 bases; J trimming: 3 bases; junction bases outside the gene matches: 2. Per germline, CDR1 SGHRS and CDR2 YFSETQ. The CDR3 is 15 residues long. The CDR3 coding sequence is TGCGCCAGCAGCCAACTAGCGGGGGACACCGGGGAGCTGTTTTTT. This encodes CASSQLAGDTGELFF. The whole variable domain, filled in from reference TRBV5-1 and TRBJ2-2, reads KAGVTQTPRYLIKTRGQQVTLSCSPISGHRSVSWYQQTPGQGLQFLFEYFSETQRNKGNFPGRFSGRQFSNSRSEMNVSTLELGDSALYLCASSQLAGDTGELFFGEGSRLTVL.

The chain links TRBV27 to TRBJ1-1; possible D gene TRBD1, 6 bases. The CDR3 is made up of 14 amino acids. Per germline, CDR1 MNHEY and CDR2 SMNVEV (reference sequence). V lost 2 bases to trimming and J lost 8 bases, with 15 bases between them. This CDR3 reads CASSLSTIGTEAFF. CDR3 in DNA: TGTGCCAGCAGTTTAAGTACAATTGGGACAGAAGCTTTCTTT.

This chain joins TRBV9 and TRBJ2-1; TRBD2 matches 15 bases. The CDR3 is made up of 16 amino acids. In germline, CDR1 is SGDLS, CDR2 YYNGEE. The trim removed 0 bases at V and 9 bases at J, leaving 4 bases unmatched. The CDR3 sequence is CASSVGTSGGEGEQFF. For the CDR3, the DNA is TGTGCCAGCAGCGTAGGGACTAGCGGGGGGGAGGGTGAGCAGTTCTTC.

CDR3 nucleotides: TGTGCCAGCAGCGGACTCTCCTACGAGCAGTACTTC. Translation gives CASSGLSYEQYF. The chain uses TRBV7-2 and TRBJ2-7, with a tentative D call TRBD2 (5 bases). The germline V and J ends were trimmed by 5 bases and 0 bases, with 5 bases remaining between them. Germline V CDR1 and CDR2: SGHTA, FQGNSA. The length of the CDR3 is 12 residues.